The 19 T cell receptor beta chains given below trace back to one sample, sequenced in a study of T cell responses to AZD1222 COVID-19 vaccine. Here immunoSEQ multiplex PCR was the method, and the copy in TCRdb shows in-frame clones only, minus some. The data contain about 130,000 clones, about 93% of them singletons. Sample: peripheral blood, taken 28 days after the second AZD1222 dose. The receptor set was obtained from an adult who received the AZD1222 COVID-19 vaccine.

The chain links TRBV6-6 to TRBJ1-4; D unresolved. Germline V CDR1 and CDR2: MNHNY, SVGAGI (reference sequence). Deletions cut 6 bases from V and 8 bases from J, with 13 bases between. There are 13 residues in the CDR3. CDR3 nucleotides: TGTGCCAGCAGCTACGGGCGAGGAGAAAAACTGTTTTTT. This codes for CASSYGRGEKLFF.

This clone showed up many times. This chain links TRBV5-1 with TRBJ2-7; 13 bases are a match to TRBD2. Germline V gene lookup returns CDR1 SGHRS and CDR2 YFSETQ. V shed 4 bases and J 4 bases; nucleotides not matched to a gene: 11. The CDR3 consists of 17 residues. This chain's CDR3 is CASSPGWGLAGRYEQYF. The CDR3 DNA is TGCGCCAGCAGCCCCGGATGGGGACTAGCGGGGAGGTACGAGCAGTACTTC.

The rearrangement joins TRBV18 to TRBJ1-5, with 8 bases that match TRBD1. Germline V lookup: CDR1 KGHSH, CDR2 LQKENI. The CDR3 contains 18 residues. V lost 0 bases to trimming and J lost 4 bases; unmatched junction nucleotides: 11. As DNA, the CDR3 is TGTGCCAGCTCACCACCGGGCAGGGGGCCGAATTATAATCAGCCCCAGCATTTT. It encodes CASSPPGRGPNYNQPQHF.

In this sample, this clone turned up once. The chain is built from TRBV19 and TRBJ2-5; a weak D match, TRBD1 (6 bases). CDR3 length: 14 residues. V was cut by 3 bases and J by 7 bases, with 15 bases left in between. The V gene's germline CDR1 is LNHDA and CDR2 SQIVND (reference sequence). CDR3 in amino acids: CASSISGGHGTQYF. For the CDR3, the DNA is TGTGCCAGTAGTATCAGTGGGGGCCATGGGACCCAGTACTTC. Full variable domain (missing parts from reference TRBV19 and TRBJ2-5): DGGITQSPKYLFRKEGQNVTLSCEQNLNHDAMYWYRQDPGQGLRLIYYSQIVNDFQKGDIAEGYSVSREKKESFPLTVTSAQKNPTAFYLCASSISGGHGTQYFGPGTRLLVL.

The genes are TRBV7-3 and TRBJ2-3, with D perhaps TRBD1 or TRBD2 (6 bases each). The CDR3 totals 14 residues. Trimming left V 6 bases short and J 6 bases short, with 16 bases between. The V gene's germline CDR1 is SGHTA and CDR2 FQGTGA. CDR3 residues: CASSRGPKDDTQYF. The CDR3 DNA reads as TGTGCCAGCAGTCGGGGGCCCAAAGATGATACGCAGTATTTT.

The V gene is TRBV4-1, the J gene TRBJ2-5; 14 nucleotides align to TRBD2. The V segment lost 3 bases and the J segment 5 bases; nucleotides outside the gene matches: 8. CDR1 MGHRA and CDR2 YSYEKL come from the germline V gene. This CDR3 contains 17 residues. CDR3 sequence: CASSHTLTSGGAETQYF. The CDR3 DNA follows: TGCGCCAGCAGCCACACTTTGACTAGCGGGGGGGCGGAGACCCAGTACTTC.

This sequence joins TRBV5-4 and TRBJ1-2; 8 nucleotides agree with TRBD1. J was trimmed by 5 bases and V by 0 bases; bases with no gene match: 6. Germline lookup yields CDR1 SGHNT and CDR2 YYREEE (reference sequence). The CDR3 extends over 15 amino acids. The CDR3 protein is CASSLDDRGLYGYTF. In DNA, the CDR3 is TGTGCCAGCAGCTTGGACGACAGGGGATTATATGGCTACACCTTC.

This clone was detected only a few times. CDR3 bases: TGTGCCAGCTTAGGACAGGGAGGCTACGAGCAGTACTTC. Translating gives CASLGQGGYEQYF. The V gene is TRBV27, the J gene TRBJ2-7; TRBD1 aligns across 8 bases. The germline V gene has CDR1 MNHEY and CDR2 SMNVEV (reference sequence). V lost 8 bases, J lost 3 bases, and 6 bases stayed unmatched. CDR3 length: 13 residues.

This rearrangement joins TRBV13 to TRBJ2-7; TRBD1 agrees at 8 bases. V was clipped by 2 bases and J by 7 bases; unmatched bases: 7. There are 14 residues in the CDR3. Germline values: CDR1 PRHDT, CDR2 FYEKMQ (reference sequence). CDR3 in amino acids: CASSLNRGSGEQYF. CDR3 DNA: TGTGCCAGCAGCTTAAACAGGGGGTCGGGGGAGCAGTACTTC.

The chain combines TRBV7-2 with TRBJ1-2; TRBD1 might be the D (5 bases). Trimming removed 5 bases from V and 6 bases from J, with 25 bases in between. The CDR3 sequence is 17 residues long. Germline V gene data show CDR1 as SGHTA and CDR2 as FQGNSA. As DNA, the CDR3 is TGTGCCAGCAGCACCCAGGGACGACGTATTGCGGACAATGGCTACACCTTC. Translating it yields CASSTQGRRIADNGYTF.

The chain has TRBV28 and TRBJ1-2; 9 bases map to TRBD1. J was trimmed by 5 bases and V by 5 bases; bases with no gene match: 18. The CDR3 consists of 18 residues. CDR1 is MDHEN, CDR2 SYDVKM, per germline. In nucleotides, the CDR3 is TGTGCCAGCAGTACCGAGAAACAGGGGGCGCGTTTTAGGTATGGCTACACCTTC. Its translation: CASSTEKQGARFRYGYTF.

The gene calls are TRBV5-6 and TRBJ2-1, with D unresolved. Trimming removed 2 bases from V and 8 bases from J, with 8 bases in between. The CDR3 contains 12 residues. Looked up from germline, CDR1 is SGHDT and CDR2 is YYEEEE. The CDR3 spells CASSFRDDEQFF. CDR3 coding DNA: TGTGCCAGCAGCTTCAGAGACGATGAGCAGTTCTTC.

The chain combines TRBV2 with TRBJ2-5, with a possible D match to TRBD1 (5 bases). The germline V gene has CDR1 SNHLY and CDR2 FYNNEI. The CDR3 is 19 residues long. V shed 6 bases and J shed 0 bases, with 26 bases lying between them. Here the CDR3 DNA reads TGTGCCAGCAGCAGTGTACCCCACCCCAGGGCAACCGACCAAGAGACCCAGTACTTC. This translates into CASSSVPHPRATDQETQYF.

The CDR3, as DNA: TGTGCCAGCAGTATTAGGTTGGGTTCGTCTAATGAAAAACTGTTTTTT. It is translated as CASSIRLGSSNEKLFF. The gene calls are TRBV28 and TRBJ1-4; D not certain. The CDR3 is made up of 16 amino acids. V was pared by 5 bases and J by 3 bases, with 16 bases between. The germline V gene encodes CDR1 MDHEN and CDR2 SYDVKM.

The chain carries TRBV2 and TRBJ1-5; D may be TRBD1 (6 bases). The CDR3 extends over 12 amino acids. CDR1 and CDR2 (germline): SNHLY, FYNNEI. Trimming shortened V by 6 bases and J by 4 bases, and 7 bases separated the two germline ends. The CDR3 reads CASSGQNQPQHF. As DNA, the CDR3 is TGTGCCAGCAGCGGACAGAATCAGCCCCAGCATTTT.

The rearrangement uses TRBV28 and TRBJ1-1; TRBD1 might be the D (5 bases). Germline assignment: CDR1 MDHEN and CDR2 SYDVKM. The CDR3 totals 13 residues. V gave up 7 bases and J gave up 7 bases, with 16 bases separating them. This CDR3 is CASKTGTPVEAFF. The CDR3 nucleotides are TGTGCCAGCAAAACCGGGACTCCGGTTGAAGCTTTCTTT.

This chain connects TRBV7-6 to TRBJ2-3; D is perhaps TRBD1 (6 bases). Per germline, CDR1 SGHVS and CDR2 FNYEAQ. The CDR3 totals 13 residues. The ends were cut back, 1 base at V and 5 bases at J, with 7 bases in the middle. This chain's CDR3 is CASSLGRGDTQYF. The DNA for the CDR3 is TGTGCCAGCAGCTTAGGCAGGGGAGATACGCAGTATTTT.

The chain uses TRBV18 and TRBJ1-1; D gene ambiguous. The germline V and J ends were trimmed by 6 bases and 6 bases, with 17 bases remaining between them. Germline lookup yields CDR1 KGHSH and CDR2 LQKENI. The CDR3 runs 14 residues. CDR3 nucleotides: TGTGCCAGCTCTCTGGAGGAGGCCAGGTCTGAAGCTTTCTTT. Translating it yields CASSLEEARSEAFF.

The J gene is TRBJ2-5, the V gene TRBV3-1 (or the pseudogene TRBV3-2); D possibly corresponds to TRBD2 (5 bases). V was pared by 1 base and J by 5 bases, with 14 bases between. The CDR3 has 15 amino acids. From germline, CDR1 is LGHDT and CDR2 YNNKEL (reference sequence). CDR3 bases: TGTGCCAGCAGCCAAGCTCGGGAAAAGCGGGAGACCCAGTACTTC. It is translated as CASSQAREKRETQYF.